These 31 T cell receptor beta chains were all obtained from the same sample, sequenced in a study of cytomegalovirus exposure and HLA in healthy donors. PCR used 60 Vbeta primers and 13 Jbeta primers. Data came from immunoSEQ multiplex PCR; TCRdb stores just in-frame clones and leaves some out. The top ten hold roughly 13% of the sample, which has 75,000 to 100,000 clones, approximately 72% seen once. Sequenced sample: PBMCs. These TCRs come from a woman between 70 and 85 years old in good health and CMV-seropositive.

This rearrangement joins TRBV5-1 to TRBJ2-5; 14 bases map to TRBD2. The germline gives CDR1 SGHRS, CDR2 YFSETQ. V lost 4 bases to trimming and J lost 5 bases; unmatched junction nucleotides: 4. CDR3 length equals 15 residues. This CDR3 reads CASSPGLAGVETQYF. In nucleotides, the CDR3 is TGCGCCAGCAGCCCGGGACTAGCGGGAGTTGAGACCCAGTACTTC.

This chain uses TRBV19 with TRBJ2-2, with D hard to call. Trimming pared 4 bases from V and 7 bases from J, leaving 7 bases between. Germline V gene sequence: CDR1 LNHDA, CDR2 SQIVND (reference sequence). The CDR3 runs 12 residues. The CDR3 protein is CASSTYGGELFF. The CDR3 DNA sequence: TGTGCCAGTAGTACCTACGGCGGGGAGCTGTTTTTT.

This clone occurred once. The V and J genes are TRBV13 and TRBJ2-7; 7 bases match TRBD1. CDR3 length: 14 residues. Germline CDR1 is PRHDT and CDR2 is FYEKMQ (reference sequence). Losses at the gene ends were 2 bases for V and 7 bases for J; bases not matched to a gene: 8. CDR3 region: CASSLLDRVGEQYF. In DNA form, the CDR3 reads TGTGCCAGCAGCTTACTAGACAGGGTTGGAGAGCAGTACTTC.

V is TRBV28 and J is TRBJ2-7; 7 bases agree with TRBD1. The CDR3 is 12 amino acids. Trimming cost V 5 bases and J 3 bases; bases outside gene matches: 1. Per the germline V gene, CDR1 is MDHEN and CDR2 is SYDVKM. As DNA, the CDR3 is TGTGCCAGCAGTCGACAGGGCTACGAGCAGTACTTC. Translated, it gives CASSRQGYEQYF.

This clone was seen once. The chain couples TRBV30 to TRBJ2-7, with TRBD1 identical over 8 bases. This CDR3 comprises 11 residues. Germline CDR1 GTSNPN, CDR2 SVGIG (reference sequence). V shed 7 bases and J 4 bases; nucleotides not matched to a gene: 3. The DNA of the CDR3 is TGTGCCTTAGGACAGGGATACGAGCAGTACTTC. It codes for CALGQGYEQYF.

CDR3: CASRPGTSAYEQYF. DNA of the CDR3: TGTGCCAGCAGACCCGGGACTAGCGCCTACGAGCAGTACTTC. This rearrangement joins TRBV28 to TRBJ2-7; 10 nucleotides match TRBD2. CDR3 length: 14 amino acids. The J segment lost 2 bases and the V segment lost 6 bases, leaving 4 bases of the junction unmatched. CDR1 and CDR2 (germline): MDHEN, SYDVKM.

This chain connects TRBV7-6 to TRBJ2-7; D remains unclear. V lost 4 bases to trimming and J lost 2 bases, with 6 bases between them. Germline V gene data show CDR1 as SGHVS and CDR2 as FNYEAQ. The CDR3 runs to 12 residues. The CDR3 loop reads CASSSRTYEQYF. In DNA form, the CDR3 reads TGTGCCAGCAGCTCCAGAACCTACGAGCAGTACTTC.

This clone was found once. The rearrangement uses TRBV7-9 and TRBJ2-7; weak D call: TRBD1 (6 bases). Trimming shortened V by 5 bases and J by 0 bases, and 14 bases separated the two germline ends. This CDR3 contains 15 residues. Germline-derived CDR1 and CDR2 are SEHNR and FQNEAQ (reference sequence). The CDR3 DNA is TGTGCCAGCAGCCAGGTGGGGGCGAGCTCCTACGAGCAGTACTTC. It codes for CASSQVGASSYEQYF.

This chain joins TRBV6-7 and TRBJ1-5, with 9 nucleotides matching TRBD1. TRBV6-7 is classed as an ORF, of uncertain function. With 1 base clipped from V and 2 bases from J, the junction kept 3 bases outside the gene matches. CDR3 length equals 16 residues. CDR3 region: CASSYLRTGGNQPQHF. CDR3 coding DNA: TGTGCCAGCAGTTACTTAAGGACAGGGGGCAATCAGCCCCAGCATTTT.

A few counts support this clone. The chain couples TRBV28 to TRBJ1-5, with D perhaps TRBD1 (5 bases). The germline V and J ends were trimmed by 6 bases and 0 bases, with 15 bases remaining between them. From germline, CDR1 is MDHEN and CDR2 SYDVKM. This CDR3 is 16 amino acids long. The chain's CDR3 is CASRGGADYSNQPQHF. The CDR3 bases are TGTGCCAGCAGAGGAGGGGCGGACTATAGCAATCAGCCCCAGCATTTT.

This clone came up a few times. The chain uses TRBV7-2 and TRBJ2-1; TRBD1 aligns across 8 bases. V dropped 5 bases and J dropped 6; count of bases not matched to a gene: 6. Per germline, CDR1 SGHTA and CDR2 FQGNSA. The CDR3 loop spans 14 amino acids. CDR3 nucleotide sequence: TGTGCCAGCAGCCTCCGACAGGGGAGCAATGAGCAGTTCTTC. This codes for CASSLRQGSNEQFF.

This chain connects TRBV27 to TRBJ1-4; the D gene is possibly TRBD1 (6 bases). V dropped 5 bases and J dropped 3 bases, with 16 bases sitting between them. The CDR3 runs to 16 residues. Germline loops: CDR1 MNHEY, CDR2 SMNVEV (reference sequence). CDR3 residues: CASSPGAGASNEKLFF. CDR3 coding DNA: TGTGCCAGCAGTCCTGGGGCGGGGGCGTCTAATGAAAAACTGTTTTTT.

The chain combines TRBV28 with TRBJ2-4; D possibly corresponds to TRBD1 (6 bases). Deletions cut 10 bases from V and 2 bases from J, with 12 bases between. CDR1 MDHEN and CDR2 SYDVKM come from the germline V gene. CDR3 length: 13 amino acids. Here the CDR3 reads CAIQGYPKNIQYF. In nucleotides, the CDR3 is TGTGCCATCCAGGGGTATCCCAAAAACATTCAGTACTTC.

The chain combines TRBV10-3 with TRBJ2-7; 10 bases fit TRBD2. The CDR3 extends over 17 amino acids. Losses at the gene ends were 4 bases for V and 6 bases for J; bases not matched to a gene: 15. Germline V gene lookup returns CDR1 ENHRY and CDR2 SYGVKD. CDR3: CAISGTLLAGAHGEQYF. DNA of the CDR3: TGTGCCATCAGTGGGACCCTTCTAGCGGGGGCCCACGGCGAGCAGTACTTC.

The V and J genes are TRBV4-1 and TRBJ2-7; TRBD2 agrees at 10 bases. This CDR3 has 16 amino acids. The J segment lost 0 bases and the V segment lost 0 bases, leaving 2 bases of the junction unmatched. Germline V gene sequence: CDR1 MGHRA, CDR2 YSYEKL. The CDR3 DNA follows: TGCGCCAGCAGCCAAGAAACTAGCGGGATCTCCTACGAGCAGTACTTC. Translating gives CASSQETSGISYEQYF.

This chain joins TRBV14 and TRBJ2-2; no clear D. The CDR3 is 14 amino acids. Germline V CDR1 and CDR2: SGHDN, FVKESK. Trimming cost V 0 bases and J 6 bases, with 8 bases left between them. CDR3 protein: CASSQEHFAGELFF. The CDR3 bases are TGTGCCAGCAGCCAAGAGCACTTCGCCGGGGAGCTGTTTTTT.

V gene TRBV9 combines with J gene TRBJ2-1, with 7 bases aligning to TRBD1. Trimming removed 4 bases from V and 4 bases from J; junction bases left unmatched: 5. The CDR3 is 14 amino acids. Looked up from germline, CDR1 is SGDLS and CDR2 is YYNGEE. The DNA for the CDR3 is TGTGCCAGCAGCTCGGGACAGACTTACAATGAGCAGTTCTTC. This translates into CASSSGQTYNEQFF.

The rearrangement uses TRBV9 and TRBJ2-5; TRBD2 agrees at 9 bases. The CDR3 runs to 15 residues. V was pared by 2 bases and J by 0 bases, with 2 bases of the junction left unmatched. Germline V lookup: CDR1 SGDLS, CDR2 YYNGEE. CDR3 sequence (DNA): TGTGCCAGCAGCGTTAGCGGGAGATACCAAGAGACCCAGTACTTC. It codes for CASSVSGRYQETQYF.

The CDR3 region has the DNA TGCGCCAGCAGCTCAGGACTAACTAGCACAGATACGCAGTATTTT. Translating gives CASSSGLTSTDTQYF. V usage is TRBV5-1 and J usage is TRBJ2-3, with D perhaps TRBD2 (6 bases). The V gene's germline CDR1 is SGHRS and CDR2 YFSETQ. V dropped 3 bases and J dropped 0 bases, with 11 bases sitting between them. CDR3 length: 15 amino acids.

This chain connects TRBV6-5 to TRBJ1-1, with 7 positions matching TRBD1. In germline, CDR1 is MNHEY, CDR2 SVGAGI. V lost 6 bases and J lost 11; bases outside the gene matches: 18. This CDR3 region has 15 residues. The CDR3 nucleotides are TGTGCCAGCAGCGCTCGACAGGGAGGTATAGCGTGGGCTTTCTTT. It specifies CASSARQGGIAWAFF.

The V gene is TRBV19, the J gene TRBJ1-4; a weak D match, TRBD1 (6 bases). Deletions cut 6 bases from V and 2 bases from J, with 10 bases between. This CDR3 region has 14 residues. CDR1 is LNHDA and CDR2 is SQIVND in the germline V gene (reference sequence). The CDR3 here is CASRQGRTNEKLFF. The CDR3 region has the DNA TGTGCCAGTAGGCAGGGGCGCACTAATGAAAAACTGTTTTTT.

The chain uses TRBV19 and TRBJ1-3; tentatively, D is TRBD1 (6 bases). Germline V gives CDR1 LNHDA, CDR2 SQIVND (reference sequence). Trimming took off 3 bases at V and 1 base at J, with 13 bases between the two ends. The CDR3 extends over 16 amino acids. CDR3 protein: CASSIRLGASGNTIYF. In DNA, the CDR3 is TGTGCCAGTAGTATTCGGCTGGGGGCTTCTGGAAACACCATATATTTT.

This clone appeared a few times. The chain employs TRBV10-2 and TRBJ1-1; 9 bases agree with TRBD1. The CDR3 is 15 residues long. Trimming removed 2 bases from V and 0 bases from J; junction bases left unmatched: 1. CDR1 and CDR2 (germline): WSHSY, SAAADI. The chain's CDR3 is CASSEDRGMNTEAFF. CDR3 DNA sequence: TGCGCCAGCAGTGAGGACAGGGGGATGAACACTGAAGCTTTCTTT.

The CDR3 reads CASSESVAGGQETQYF. The CDR3 DNA is TGCGCCAGCAGTGAGTCGGTAGCGGGAGGACAAGAGACCCAGTACTTC. The gene calls are TRBV10-1 and TRBJ2-5, with TRBD2 matching over 10 bases. Germline V CDR1 and CDR2: WNHNN, SYGVQD (reference sequence). V lost 0 bases, J lost 2 bases, and 3 bases stayed unmatched. This CDR3 contains 16 residues.

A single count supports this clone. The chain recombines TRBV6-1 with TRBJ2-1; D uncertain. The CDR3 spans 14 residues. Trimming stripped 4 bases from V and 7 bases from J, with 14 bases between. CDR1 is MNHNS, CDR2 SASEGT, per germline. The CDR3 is CASSVFHERNEQFF. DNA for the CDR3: TGTGCCAGCAGTGTTTTCCATGAGAGGAATGAGCAGTTCTTC.

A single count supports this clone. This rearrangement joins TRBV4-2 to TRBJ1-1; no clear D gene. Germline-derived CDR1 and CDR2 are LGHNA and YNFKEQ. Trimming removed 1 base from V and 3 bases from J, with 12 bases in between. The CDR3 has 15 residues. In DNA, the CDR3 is TGTGCCAGCAGCCAAGGCGTTTCAAGTGACACTGAAGCTTTCTTT. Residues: CASSQGVSSDTEAFF.

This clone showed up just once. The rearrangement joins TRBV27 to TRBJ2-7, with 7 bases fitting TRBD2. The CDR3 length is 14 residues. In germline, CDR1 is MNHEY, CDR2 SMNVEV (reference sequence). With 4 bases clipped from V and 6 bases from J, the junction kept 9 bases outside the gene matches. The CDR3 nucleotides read TGTGCCAGCAGTTACGGGGCGGGAGCTGGCGAGCAGTACTTC. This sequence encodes CASSYGAGAGEQYF.

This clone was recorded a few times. In DNA, the CDR3 is TGTGCCAGCAGATCCGCGGGGTACCGCTACGAGCAGTACTTC. Its translation is CASRSAGYRYEQYF. The chain links TRBV6-5 to TRBJ2-7, with D perhaps TRBD2 (6 bases). V dropped 6 bases and J dropped 3 bases, with 15 bases sitting between them. The CDR3 is 14 residues long. Germline V lookup: CDR1 MNHEY, CDR2 SVGAGI.

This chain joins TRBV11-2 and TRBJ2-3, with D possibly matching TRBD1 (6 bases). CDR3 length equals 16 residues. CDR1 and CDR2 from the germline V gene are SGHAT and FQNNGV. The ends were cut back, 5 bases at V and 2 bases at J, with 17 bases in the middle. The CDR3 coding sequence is TGTGCCAGCAGCCCCACTTCGACAGGACTCACAGATACGCAGTATTTT. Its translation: CASSPTSTGLTDTQYF.

In nucleotides, the CDR3 is TGTGCCAGCGCCCCCCCCACGGTCCTAAACATTCAGTACTTC. This gives the protein CASAPPTVLNIQYF. The chain couples TRBV25-1 to TRBJ2-4; unclear D gene. The CDR3 runs 14 residues. The V gene's germline CDR1 is MGHDK and CDR2 SYGVNS. The V end lost 8 bases, the J end lost 6 bases, and 17 bases lay between the germline ends.

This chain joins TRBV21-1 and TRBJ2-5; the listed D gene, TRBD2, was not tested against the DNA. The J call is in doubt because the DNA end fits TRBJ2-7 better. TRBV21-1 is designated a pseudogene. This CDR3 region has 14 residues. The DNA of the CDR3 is TGTGCCAGCAGCAAACCCCCCCGGGACTACGAGCAGTACTTC. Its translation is CASSKPPRDYEQYF.